This T cell receptor beta chain originates from a study of long-term antiretroviral therapy in people with HIV. The libraries were made with immunoSEQ v3.0 at survey level. The assay was immunoSEQ multiplex PCR, and TCRdb's table has in-frame clones only and misses some. The sample has about 30,000 clones; less than 90% are singletons. Trimming at V came to 1 base and at J to 7 bases, leaving 22 bases not matched to a gene. This CDR3 spans 21 amino acids. Germline V gene sequence: CDR1 LGHNA, CDR2 YNFKEQ. Samples held about 0.9-11 million cryopreserved PBMC, and DNA extraction followed. The clonotype comes from a man in his fifties or sixties with HIV. The material was unsorted PBMCs, obtained 5 years before starting antiretroviral therapy. The rearrangement joins TRBV4-2 to TRBJ1-5, with 10 bases aligning to TRBD1. CDR3 protein: CASSQVRNSGGPGTGEQPQHF. The CDR3 DNA sequence: TGTGCCAGCAGCCAAGTAAGGAATTCGGGGGGCCCCGGGACAGGGGAACAGCCCCAGCATTTT.